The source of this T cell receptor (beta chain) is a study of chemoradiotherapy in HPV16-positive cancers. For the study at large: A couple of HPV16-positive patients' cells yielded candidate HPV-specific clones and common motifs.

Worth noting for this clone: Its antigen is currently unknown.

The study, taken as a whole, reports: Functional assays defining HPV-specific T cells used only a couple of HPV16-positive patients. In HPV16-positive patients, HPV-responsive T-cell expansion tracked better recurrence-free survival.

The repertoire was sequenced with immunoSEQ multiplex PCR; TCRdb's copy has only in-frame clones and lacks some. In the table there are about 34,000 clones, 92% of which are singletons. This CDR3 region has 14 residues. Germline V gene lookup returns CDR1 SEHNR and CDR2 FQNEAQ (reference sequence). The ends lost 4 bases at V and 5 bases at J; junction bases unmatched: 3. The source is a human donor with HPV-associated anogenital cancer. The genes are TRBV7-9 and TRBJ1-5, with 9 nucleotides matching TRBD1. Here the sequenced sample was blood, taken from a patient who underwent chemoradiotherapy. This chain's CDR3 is CASSSTGGDQPQHF. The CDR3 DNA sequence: TGTGCCAGCAGCTCTACAGGGGGCGATCAGCCCCAGCATTTT.